Below, 25 T cell receptor beta chains from the same sample are listed, as sequenced in a study of T cell clonotyping in hematopoietic cell transplantation. Assay: immunoSEQ multiplex PCR; the TCRdb copy retains only in-frame clones and omits some. The profile covers 70,000 or so clones, with just under 95% appearing a single time and roughly 1.7% taken by the ten largest. Sequences were obtained from peripheral blood mononuclear cells. The source of these receptors is a man aged 45-60 years in good health. Some clones in this sample may be carry-over from other donors' samples.

This sequence joins TRBV9 and TRBJ2-1, with 10 bases lining up with TRBD2. V lost 3 bases and J lost 5; bases outside the gene matches: 5. Germline CDR1 reads SGDLS; CDR2 reads YYNGEE. The CDR3 is made up of 15 amino acids. The DNA for the CDR3 is TGTGCCAGCAGCGCCGGGACTAGCGTACACAATGAGCAGTTCTTC. Translated: CASSAGTSVHNEQFF.

This sequence joins TRBV5-1 and TRBJ1-1; D may be TRBD1 (5 bases). The germline CDR1 and CDR2 sequences are SGHRS and YFSETQ. CDR3 length: 14 amino acids. V lost 0 bases, J lost 4 bases, and 10 bases lay in between. CDR3 DNA sequence: TGCGCCAGCAGCTTGGTGGGGGGGGGCACTGAAGCTTTCTTT. This codes for CASSLVGGGTEAFF.

The DNA for the CDR3 is TGTGCCAGTAGTCTTGGTGCTACGGGACAGGGGTGGACAGATACGCAGTATTTT. It codes for CASSLGATGQGWTDTQYF. V usage is TRBV19 and J usage is TRBJ2-3, with 10 positions matching TRBD1. Germline V gives CDR1 LNHDA, CDR2 SQIVND (reference sequence). J lost 3 bases, V lost 5 bases, and 14 bases had no gene match. The CDR3 loop spans 18 amino acids.

J is TRBJ1-1 and V is TRBV6-1; the D gene is possibly TRBD1 (5 bases). The CDR3 contains 14 residues. The germline CDR1 and CDR2 sequences are MNHNS and SASEGT. The V end was cut by 2 bases, the J end by 1 base, with 8 bases between. The CDR3 region has the DNA TGTGCCAGCAGTGAAAGGGGCGAGAACACTGAAGCTTTCTTT. It is translated as CASSERGENTEAFF.

The chain recombines TRBV9 with TRBJ2-7, with 12 positions matching TRBD1. Germline V gene sequence: CDR1 SGDLS, CDR2 YYNGEE. The CDR3 contains 16 residues. The trim removed 3 bases at V and 4 bases at J, leaving 8 bases unmatched. The CDR3 loop reads CASSAGTGGSIYEQYF. The CDR3 bases are TGTGCCAGCAGCGCTGGGACAGGGGGCTCGATATACGAGCAGTACTTC.

The chain employs TRBV5-6 and TRBJ2-7, with D perhaps TRBD1 (6 bases). This CDR3 contains 17 residues. Per the germline V gene, CDR1 is SGHDT and CDR2 is YYEEEE. V gave up 2 bases and J gave up 3 bases, with 21 bases separating them. This CDR3 reads CASSFFRYRATNYEQYF. CDR3 DNA sequence: TGTGCCAGCAGCTTTTTCCGGTACAGGGCAACAAACTACGAGCAGTACTTC.

The chain carries TRBV29-1 and TRBJ2-1; 15 nucleotides line up with TRBD2. V shed 7 bases and J 7 bases; nucleotides not matched to a gene: 5. The CDR3 extends over 14 amino acids. Germline values: CDR1 SQVTM, CDR2 ANQGSEA. CDR3 loop: CSGGLAGGKNEQFF. In DNA form, the CDR3 reads TGCAGCGGGGGACTAGCGGGAGGCAAGAATGAGCAGTTCTTC.

The genes are TRBV19 and TRBJ1-5; weak D call: TRBD1 (6 bases). The CDR3 spans 14 residues. Germline V gene data show CDR1 as LNHDA and CDR2 as SQIVND (reference sequence). With 5 bases removed from V and 3 bases from J, the gap between germline ends came to 11 bases. CDR3 DNA sequence: TGTGCCAGTAGTCTAAGACAGGCCAATCAGCCCCAGCATTTT. It specifies CASSLRQANQPQHF.

This clone turned up a few times. The chain combines TRBV5-4 with TRBJ2-1; 8 positions agree with TRBD2. This CDR3 is 18 amino acids long. V lost 4 bases, J lost 7 bases, and 19 bases stayed unmatched. Germline CDR1 SGHNT, CDR2 YYREEE (reference sequence). The CDR3 nucleotides read TGTGCCAGCAGCGATATCGGGACTAGTCTCTTGGGATTGAATGAGCAGTTCTTC. Residues: CASSDIGTSLLGLNEQFF. Combining the CDR3 with reference TRBV5-4 and TRBJ2-1 gives the whole variable domain ETGVTQSPTHLIKTRGQQVTLRCSSQSGHNTVSWYQQALGQGPQFIFQYYREEENGRGNFPPRFSGLQFPNYSSELNVNALELDDSALYLCASSDIGTSLLGLNEQFFGPGTRLTVL.

CDR3 sequence reads: CSALTGPYEQYF. The CDR3 nucleotides are TGCAGCGCCCTGACAGGACCCTACGAGCAGTACTTC. This chain uses TRBV29-1 with TRBJ2-7, with D possibly being TRBD1 (6 bases). V lost 7 bases to trimming and J lost 2 bases, with 12 bases between them. Germline lookup yields CDR1 SQVTM and CDR2 ANQGSEA. The CDR3 is 12 amino acids.

This rearrangement joins TRBV2 to TRBJ2-7; 7 nucleotides line up with TRBD2. With 7 bases clipped from V and 1 base from J, the junction kept 10 bases outside the gene matches. This CDR3 is built from 15 residues. Germline assignment: CDR1 SNHLY and CDR2 FYNNEI. This CDR3 is CASKWWEGPSYEQYF. The CDR3 coding sequence is TGTGCCAGCAAATGGTGGGAGGGCCCGTCCTACGAGCAGTACTTC.

This clone was counted once. The chain joins TRBV4-3 to TRBJ2-3, with D perhaps assigned TRBD1 or TRBD2 (6 bases each). This CDR3 has 15 amino acids. The V gene's germline CDR1 is LGHNA and CDR2 YSLEER. The V end was cut by 1 base, the J end by 6 bases, with 14 bases between. CDR3: CASSQVGGTRDTQYF. CDR3 nucleotide sequence: TGCGCCAGCAGCCAAGTAGGGGGGACCAGGGATACGCAGTATTTT.

V usage is TRBV6-5 and J usage is TRBJ1-6; no definite D call. There are 12 residues in the CDR3. Germline V gene lookup returns CDR1 MNHEY and CDR2 SVGAGI. Trimming cost V 6 bases and J 9 bases, with 9 bases left between them. The CDR3 region is CASSPPRSPLHF. CDR3 DNA sequence: TGTGCCAGCAGCCCCCCGCGTTCACCCCTCCACTTT.

This chain joins TRBV28 and TRBJ2-5; 9 bases align to TRBD1. The CDR3 runs 15 residues. Germline V gene lookup returns CDR1 MDHEN and CDR2 SYDVKM. V was clipped by 6 bases and J by 6 bases; unmatched bases: 11. DNA for the CDR3: TGTGCCAGCAGACCGGACAGGGGTCTGGTAAAGACCCAGTACTTC. Amino acid sequence: CASRPDRGLVKTQYF.

J is TRBJ2-5 and V is TRBV10-3, with D maybe TRBD1 (6 bases). Trimming removed 5 bases at V and 2 bases at J, with 15 bases between. CDR3 length: 15 residues. Germline V lookup: CDR1 ENHRY, CDR2 SYGVKD. In nucleotides, the CDR3 is TGTGCCATCAGTCCTAGTACAGGGAGACAAGAGACCCAGTACTTC. It yields the protein CAISPSTGRQETQYF.

The chain has TRBV7-9 and TRBJ1-6; 8 positions agree with TRBD1. V lost 5 bases to trimming and J lost 11 bases; unmatched junction nucleotides: 11. The CDR3 is 15 residues long. Germline V lookup: CDR1 SEHNR, CDR2 FQNEAQ (reference sequence). The DNA of the CDR3 is TGTGCCAGCAGCGTTGGACAGGGCGGGATCACACCCCTCCACTTT. It translates to CASSVGQGGITPLHF.

The V call is TRBV5-4, the J call TRBJ2-1; 10 bases fit TRBD2. V gave up 4 bases and J gave up 9 bases; unmatched junction bases: 10. The germline V gene encodes CDR1 SGHNT and CDR2 YYREEE (reference sequence). The CDR3 is made up of 15 amino acids. DNA of the CDR3: TGTGCCAGCAGCCCCAGCGGGGGGGCCGGGGGTGAGCAGTTCTTC. This sequence encodes CASSPSGGAGGEQFF. The variable domain in full, completed from reference TRBV5-4 and TRBJ2-1, reads ETGVTQSPTHLIKTRGQQVTLRCSSQSGHNTVSWYQQALGQGPQFIFQYYREEENGRGNFPPRFSGLQFPNYSSELNVNALELDDSALYLCASSPSGGAGGEQFFGPGTRLTVL.

The genes are TRBV29-1 and TRBJ2-3; 11 bases fit TRBD2. This CDR3 region has 13 residues. Looked up from germline, CDR1 is SQVTM and CDR2 is ANQGSEA. V dropped 7 bases and J dropped 7; count of bases not matched to a gene: 7. The DNA of the CDR3 is TGCAGCGCCGGGACTAGCGGTGCCAATACGCAGTATTTT. This codes for CSAGTSGANTQYF.

CDR3 sequence: CASRPREYTGELFF. The CDR3 region has the DNA TGTGCCAGCAGGCCGCGGGAGTACACCGGGGAGCTGTTTTTT. The rearrangement links TRBV6-1 to TRBJ2-2, with 7 nucleotides matching TRBD2. The germline gives CDR1 MNHNS, CDR2 SASEGT. The CDR3 has 14 amino acids. The J segment lost 3 bases and the V segment lost 6 bases, leaving 4 bases of the junction unmatched.

The genes are TRBV6-5 and TRBJ2-7; 12 bases are a match to TRBD2. The germline gives CDR1 MNHEY, CDR2 SVGAGI. The CDR3 has 15 amino acids. V was pared by 5 bases and J by 3 bases, with 5 bases of the junction left unmatched. CDR3 in DNA: TGTGCCAGCAGTCCCACTAGCGGGGGGATCTACGAGCAGTACTTC. It specifies CASSPTSGGIYEQYF.

The chain combines TRBV4-1 with TRBJ2-7; weak D call: TRBD2 (5 bases). Germline lookup yields CDR1 MGHRA and CDR2 YSYEKL. Trimming removed 1 base at V and 0 bases at J, with 10 bases between. The CDR3 sequence is 15 residues long. CDR3 amino acids: CASSQVPGSSYEQYF. The DNA of the CDR3 is TGCGCCAGCAGCCAAGTTCCGGGGAGCTCCTACGAGCAGTACTTC.

V gene TRBV6-5 combines with J gene TRBJ1-1; unclear D gene. From germline, CDR1 is MNHEY and CDR2 SVGAGI. The CDR3 sequence is 14 residues long. V was clipped by 6 bases and J by 2 bases, with 13 bases between them. CDR3 DNA: TGTGCCAGCAGCCTCGGCGGAGCAAACACTGAAGCTTTCTTT. Its translation is CASSLGGANTEAFF.

The chain joins TRBV9 to TRBJ1-5, with a weak D call TRBD1 (6 bases). V was trimmed by 0 bases and J by 3 bases, leaving 10 bases between them. Germline lookup yields CDR1 SGDLS and CDR2 YYNGEE. The CDR3 is 15 residues long. The CDR3 coding sequence is TGTGCCAGCAGCGTAGAAGGGACACACAATCAGCCCCAGCATTTT. It codes for CASSVEGTHNQPQHF. Full variable domain (outside the CDR3, taken from reference TRBV9 and TRBJ1-5): DSGVTQTPKHLITATGQRVTLRCSPRSGDLSVYWYQQSLDQGLQFLIQYYNGEERAKGNILERFSAQQFPDLHSELNLSSLELGDSALYFCASSVEGTHNQPQHFGDGTRLSIL.

The rearrangement links TRBV28 to TRBJ2-1; D not resolved. The CDR3 loop spans 14 amino acids. Germline V gene lookup returns CDR1 MDHEN and CDR2 SYDVKM. Trimming took off 2 bases at V and 8 bases at J, with 13 bases between the two ends. The CDR3 is CASSLGVGIDEQFF. As DNA, the CDR3 is TGTGCCAGCAGTTTAGGTGTAGGGATAGATGAGCAGTTCTTC.

The chain couples TRBV7-6 to TRBJ1-2, with D perhaps TRBD1 (5 bases). V lost 4 bases, J lost 4 bases, and 19 bases lay in between. The CDR3 covers 16 residues. The germline V gene encodes CDR1 SGHVS and CDR2 FNYEAQ. The CDR3, as DNA: TGTGCCAGCAGCTCAACGGCAAGAGGGACTCTCTATGGCTACACCTTC. Translating gives CASSSTARGTLYGYTF.